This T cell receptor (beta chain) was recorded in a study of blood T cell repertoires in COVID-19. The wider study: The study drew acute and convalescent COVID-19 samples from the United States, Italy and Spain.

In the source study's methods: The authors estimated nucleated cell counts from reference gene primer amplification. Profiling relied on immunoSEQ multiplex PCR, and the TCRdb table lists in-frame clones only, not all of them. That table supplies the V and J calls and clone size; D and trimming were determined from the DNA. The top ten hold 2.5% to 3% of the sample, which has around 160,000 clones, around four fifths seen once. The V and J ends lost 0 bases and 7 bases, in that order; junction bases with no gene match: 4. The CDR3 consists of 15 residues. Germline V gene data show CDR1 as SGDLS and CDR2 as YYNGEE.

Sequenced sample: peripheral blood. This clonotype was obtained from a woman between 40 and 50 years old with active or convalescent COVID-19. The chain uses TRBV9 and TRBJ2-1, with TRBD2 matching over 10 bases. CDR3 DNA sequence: TGTGCCAGCAGCGTAGCGAGCGGGGGGGCGAATGAGCAGTTCTTC. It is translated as CASSVASGGANEQFF.